Described below is a single T cell receptor beta chain sequence and its context. These data are taken from a study of T cell responses to AZD1222 COVID-19 vaccine. Some clones are missing from TCRdb's copy, which holds only in-frame ones; the method was immunoSEQ multiplex PCR. The data show 100,000 to 150,000 clones, 90% seen once. CDR1 SGHDT and CDR2 YYEEEE come from the germline V gene. This CDR3 is 14 amino acids long. Trimming at V came to 3 bases and at J to 4 bases, leaving 2 bases not matched to a gene. The chain employs TRBV5-6 and TRBJ2-2, with TRBD1 identical over 8 bases. Material: peripheral blood, obtained on day 0 of MenACWY control vaccination. This receptor was taken from an adult in good health. Here the CDR3 reads CASSSRGPTGELFF. CDR3 in DNA: TGTGCCAGCAGCTCCAGGGGGCCCACCGGGGAGCTGTTTTTT.